This TCR beta chain was observed in a study of blood T cell repertoires in COVID-19. Across the whole study: The United States, Italy and Spain were the sources of the acute and convalescent COVID-19 samples. Sources were T cells, B-cell-depleted T cells, or PBMCs; the material itself was cDNA or gDNA.

The V and J ends lost 3 bases and 6 bases, in that order; junction bases with no gene match: 3. The CDR3 sequence is 13 residues long. The germline gives CDR1 KGHSH, CDR2 LQKENI. In the authors' workflow: Reference gene primers were amplified, and this amplification served to estimate nucleated cell counts. Sequencing used immunoSEQ multiplex PCR; TCRdb keeps in-frame clones, though not all of them. That table is the source of V, J and clone size, and D and trimming were worked out from the DNA. Of fewer than 450,000 clones in the sample, 88% were seen once. The source is a woman aged 40 to 55 with acute COVID-19. The chain is built from TRBV18 and TRBJ1-2; 8 bases are a match to TRBD1. Sequenced: PBMCs or T cells enriched from blood (not recorded which). As DNA, the CDR3 is TGTGCCAGCTCACCCGGACAGGGCCATGGCTACACCTTC. Amino acids: CASSPGQGHGYTF.